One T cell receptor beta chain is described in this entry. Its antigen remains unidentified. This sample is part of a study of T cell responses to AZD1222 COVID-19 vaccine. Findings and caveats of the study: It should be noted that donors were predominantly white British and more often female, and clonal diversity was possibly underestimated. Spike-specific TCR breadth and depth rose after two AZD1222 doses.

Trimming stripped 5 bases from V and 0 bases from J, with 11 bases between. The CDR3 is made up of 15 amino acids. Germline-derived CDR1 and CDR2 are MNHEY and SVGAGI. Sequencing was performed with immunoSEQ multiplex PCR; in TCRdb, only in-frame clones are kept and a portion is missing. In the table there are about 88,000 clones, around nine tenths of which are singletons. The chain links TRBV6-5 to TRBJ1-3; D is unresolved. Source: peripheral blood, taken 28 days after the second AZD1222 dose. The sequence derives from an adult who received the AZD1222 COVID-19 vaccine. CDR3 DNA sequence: TGTGCCAGCAGTCGAACGGTGGGCTCTGGAAACACCATATATTTT. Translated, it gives CASSRTVGSGNTIYF.